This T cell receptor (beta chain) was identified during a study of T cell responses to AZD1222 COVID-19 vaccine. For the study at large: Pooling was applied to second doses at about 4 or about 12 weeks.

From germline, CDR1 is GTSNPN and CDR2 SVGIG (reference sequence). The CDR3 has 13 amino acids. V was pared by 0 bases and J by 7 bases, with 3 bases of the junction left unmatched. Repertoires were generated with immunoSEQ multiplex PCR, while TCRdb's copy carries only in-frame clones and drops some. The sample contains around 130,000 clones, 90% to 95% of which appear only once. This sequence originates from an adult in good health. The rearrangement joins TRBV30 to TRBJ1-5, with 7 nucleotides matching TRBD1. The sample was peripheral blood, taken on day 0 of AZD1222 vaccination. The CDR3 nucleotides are TGTGCCTGGAGTGTTGCAGGGGGACAGCCCCAGCATTTT. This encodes CAWSVAGGQPQHF.